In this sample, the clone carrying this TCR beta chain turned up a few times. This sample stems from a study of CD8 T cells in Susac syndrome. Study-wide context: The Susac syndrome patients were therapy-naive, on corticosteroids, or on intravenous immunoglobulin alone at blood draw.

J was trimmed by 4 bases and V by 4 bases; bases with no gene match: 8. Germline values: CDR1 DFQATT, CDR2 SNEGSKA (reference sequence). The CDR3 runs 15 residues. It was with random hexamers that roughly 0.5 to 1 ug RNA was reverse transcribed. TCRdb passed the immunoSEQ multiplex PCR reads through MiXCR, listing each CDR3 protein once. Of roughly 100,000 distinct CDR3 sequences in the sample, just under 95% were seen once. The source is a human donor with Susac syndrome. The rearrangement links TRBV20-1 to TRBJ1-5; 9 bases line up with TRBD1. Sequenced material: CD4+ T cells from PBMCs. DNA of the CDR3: TGCAGTGCTACCTCGGACAGGGGACGGAATCAGCCCCAGCATTTT. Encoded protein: CSATSDRGRNQPQHF.